A single T cell receptor (beta chain) is shown here with its context. Its target is unknown. Compared with germline, one end of the junction differs, possibly owing to a read error. The sample comes from a study of T cell repertoires in cytomegalovirus infection. Turning to the study itself: Signatures in public TCR beta sequences pointed to both CMV infection and matching HLA type.

A single record per CDR3 protein comes from TCRdb applying MiXCR to the reads. The profile covers roughly 920,000 distinct CDR3 sequences, with around 32% appearing a single time and over 10% taken by the ten largest. This CDR3 has 14 amino acids. Germline-derived CDR1 and CDR2 are SGHVT and SQSDAQ. The sequencing used cultured CD8+ T cells from PBMCs, collected from culture after CMV antigen stimulation. This clonotype originated in a human donor in good health (CMV status not recorded). Some clones in this sample may be carry-over from other donors' samples. This chain connects TRBV7-4 to TRBJ2-3, with D possibly TRBD2 on 5 matching bases. CDR3 bases: TGTGCCAGCAGCTTAACATCTAGCACAGATATGCAGTATTTT. It specifies CASSLTSSTDMQYF.